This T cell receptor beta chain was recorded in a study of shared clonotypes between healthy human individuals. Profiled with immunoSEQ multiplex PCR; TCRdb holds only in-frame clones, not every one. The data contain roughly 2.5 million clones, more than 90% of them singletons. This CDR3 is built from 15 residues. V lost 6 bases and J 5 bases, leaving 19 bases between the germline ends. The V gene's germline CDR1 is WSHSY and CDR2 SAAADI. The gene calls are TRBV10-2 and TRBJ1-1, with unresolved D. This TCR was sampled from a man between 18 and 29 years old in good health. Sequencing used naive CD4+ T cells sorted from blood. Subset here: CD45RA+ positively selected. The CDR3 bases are TGCGCCAGCAGGTGGATGAGGGATTTGGGGACTGAAGCTTTCTTT. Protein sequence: CASRWMRDLGTEAFF.